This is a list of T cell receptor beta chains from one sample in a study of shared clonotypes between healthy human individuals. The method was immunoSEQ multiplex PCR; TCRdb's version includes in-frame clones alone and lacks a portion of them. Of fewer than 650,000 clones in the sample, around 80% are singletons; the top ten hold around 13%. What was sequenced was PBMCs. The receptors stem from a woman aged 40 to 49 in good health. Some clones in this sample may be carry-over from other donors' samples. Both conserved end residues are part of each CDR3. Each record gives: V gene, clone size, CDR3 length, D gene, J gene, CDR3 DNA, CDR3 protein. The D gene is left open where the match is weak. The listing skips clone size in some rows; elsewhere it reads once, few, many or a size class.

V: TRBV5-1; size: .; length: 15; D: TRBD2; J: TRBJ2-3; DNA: TGCGCCAGCAGCTTGGATCTAGCGGGAGCGGATACGCAGTATTTT; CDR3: CASSLDLAGADTQYF
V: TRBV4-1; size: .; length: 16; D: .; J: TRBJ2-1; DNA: TGCGCCAGCAGCCAAATCCTCGGCTCCTCCTACAATGAGCAGTTCTTC; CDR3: CASSQILGSSYNEQFF
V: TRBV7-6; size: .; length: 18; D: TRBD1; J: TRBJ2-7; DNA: TGTGCCAGCAGCTTAGGGGCCGGGACAGCAGGCACCCTCTACGAGCAGTACTTC; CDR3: CASSLGAGTAGTLYEQYF
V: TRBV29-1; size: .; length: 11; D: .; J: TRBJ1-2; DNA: TGCAGCGTTGTCTCGAACTATGGCTACACCTTC; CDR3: CSVVSNYGYTF
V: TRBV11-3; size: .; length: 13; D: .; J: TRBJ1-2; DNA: TGTGCCAGCAGCTTATGGCAGGGCCATGGCTACACCTTC; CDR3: CASSLWQGHGYTF
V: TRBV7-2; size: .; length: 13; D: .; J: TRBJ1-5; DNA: TGTGCCAGCAGCTTAATTTCAAGGCAGCCCCAGCATTTT; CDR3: CASSLISRQPQHF
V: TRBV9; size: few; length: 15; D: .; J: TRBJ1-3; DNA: TGTGCCAGCAGCCCTATCGGGGATTCTGGAAACACCATATATTTT; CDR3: CASSPIGDSGNTIYF
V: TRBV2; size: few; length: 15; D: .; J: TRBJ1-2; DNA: TGTGCCAGCAGTGAAAGGGCGGCGGAGGTGGGTGGCTACACCTTC; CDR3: CASSERAAEVGGYTF
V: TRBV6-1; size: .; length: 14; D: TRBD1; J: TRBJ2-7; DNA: TGTGCCAGCAAACCCGGGACAGGGATAGACGAGCAGTACTTC; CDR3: CASKPGTGIDEQYF
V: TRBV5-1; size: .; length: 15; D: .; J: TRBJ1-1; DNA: TGCGCCAGCAGCTTGACCCAGGGTGGGAACACTGAAGCTTTCTTT; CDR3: CASSLTQGGNTEAFF
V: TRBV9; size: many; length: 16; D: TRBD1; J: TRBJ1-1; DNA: TGTGCCAGCTCCCCAGGGGGCAACCGGGGAGTAGCTGAAGCTTTCTTT; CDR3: CASSPGGNRGVAEAFF
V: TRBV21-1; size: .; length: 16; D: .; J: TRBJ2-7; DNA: TGTGCCAGCAGCAAATTGGTCTTCCAGTACTCCTACGAGCAGTACTTC; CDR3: CASSKLVFQYSYEQYF
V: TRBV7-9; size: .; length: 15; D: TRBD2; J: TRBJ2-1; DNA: TGTGCCAGCAGCTTGAGTGAGCGGGAGGGCAATGAGCAGTTCTTC; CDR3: CASSLSEREGNEQFF
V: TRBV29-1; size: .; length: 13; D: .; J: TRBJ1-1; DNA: TGCAGCGTTGAAGAGGGTGAGAGGACTGAAGCTTTCTTT; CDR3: CSVEEGERTEAFF
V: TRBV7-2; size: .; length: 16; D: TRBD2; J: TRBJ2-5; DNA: TGTGCCAGCAGCTTAGGACTAGCGGGAGTAGGAGAGACCCAGTACTTC; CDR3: CASSLGLAGVGETQYF
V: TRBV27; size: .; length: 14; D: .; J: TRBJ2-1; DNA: TGTGCCAGCAGTGAAGGGACACTAACCCATGAGCAGTTCTTC; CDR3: CASSEGTLTHEQFF
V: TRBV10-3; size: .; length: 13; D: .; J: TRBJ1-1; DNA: TGTGCCATCAGTGAGAGGGGCTGGGCAGGAGCTTTCTTT; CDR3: CAISERGWAGAFF
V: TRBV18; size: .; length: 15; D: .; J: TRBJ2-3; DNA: TGTGCCAGCTCACCACGAGTGTCTAGCACAGATACGCAGTATTTT; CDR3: CASSPRVSSTDTQYF
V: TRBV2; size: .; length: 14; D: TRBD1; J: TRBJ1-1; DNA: TGTGCCAGCAGGGCCAGGACAGGGAACACTGAAGCTTTCTTT; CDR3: CASRARTGNTEAFF
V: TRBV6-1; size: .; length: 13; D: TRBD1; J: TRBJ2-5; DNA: TGTGCCACCGGAGAGGGGGCAGGTGAGACCCAGTACTTC; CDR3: CATGEGAGETQYF
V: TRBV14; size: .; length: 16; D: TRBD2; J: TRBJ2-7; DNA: TGTGCCAGCAGCTCTCTAGCGGGAGATCTCTCCTACGAGCAGTACTTC; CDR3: CASSSLAGDLSYEQYF
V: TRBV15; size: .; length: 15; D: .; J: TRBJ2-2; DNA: TGTGCCACCAGCAGAGATACCGCGAACACCGGGGAGCTGTTTTTT; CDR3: CATSRDTANTGELFF
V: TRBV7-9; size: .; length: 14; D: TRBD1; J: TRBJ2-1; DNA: TGTGCCAGCAGTTGGACAGGGTTCTCCTATGAGCAGTTCTTC; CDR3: CASSWTGFSYEQFF
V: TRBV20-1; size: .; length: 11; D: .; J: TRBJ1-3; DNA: TGCAGTGCTAGACTCGGAAACACCATATATTTT; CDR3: CSARLGNTIYF
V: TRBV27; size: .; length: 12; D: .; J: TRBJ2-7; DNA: TGTGCCAGCAGTAAGACAGGCTACGAGCAGTACTTC; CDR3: CASSKTGYEQYF
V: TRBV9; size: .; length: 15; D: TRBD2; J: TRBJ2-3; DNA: TGTGCCAGCAGCGACGGGAGGGCGGTGGGAGATACGCAGTATTTT; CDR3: CASSDGRAVGDTQYF
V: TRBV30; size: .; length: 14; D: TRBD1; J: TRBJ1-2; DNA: TGTGCCTGGAGTGATTCGGGACAGGGCTATGGCTACACCTTC; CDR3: CAWSDSGQGYGYTF
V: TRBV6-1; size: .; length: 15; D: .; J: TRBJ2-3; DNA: TGTGCCAGCAGTGAAGCGCCTAGCGGCACAGATACGCAGTATTTT; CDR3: CASSEAPSGTDTQYF
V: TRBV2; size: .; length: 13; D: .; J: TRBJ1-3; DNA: TGTGCCAGCCAGGGGTACGGAGGAAACACCATATATTTT; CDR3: CASQGYGGNTIYF
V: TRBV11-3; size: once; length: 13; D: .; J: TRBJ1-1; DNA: TGTGCCAGCAGCTTAGCCTGGACAACCGTTGCTTTCTTT; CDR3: CASSLAWTTVAFF
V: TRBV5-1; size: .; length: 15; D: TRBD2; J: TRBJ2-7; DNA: TGCGCCAGCAACCAATTAGCGGGAGCCAACTACGAGCAGTACTTC; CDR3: CASNQLAGANYEQYF
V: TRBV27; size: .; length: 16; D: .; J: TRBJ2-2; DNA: TGTGCCAGCAGTTTGGGCCAGCCCTATTACACCGGGGAGCTGTTTTTT; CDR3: CASSLGQPYYTGELFF
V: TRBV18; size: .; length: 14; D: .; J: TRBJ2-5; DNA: TGTGCCAGCTCGGCTAGGCGGGATGAAGAGACCCAGTACTTC; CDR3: CASSARRDEETQYF
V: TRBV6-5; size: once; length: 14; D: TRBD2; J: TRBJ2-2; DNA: TGTGCCAGCAGTCGAGCGGGATGGAACGGGGAGCTGTTTTTT; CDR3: CASSRAGWNGELFF
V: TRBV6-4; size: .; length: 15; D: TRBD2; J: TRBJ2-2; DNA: TGTGCCAGCAGGGGACTAGCGTTCGGTGACGGGGAGCTGTTTTTT; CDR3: CASRGLAFGDGELFF
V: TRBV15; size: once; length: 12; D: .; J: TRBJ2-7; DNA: TGTGCCACCAGCACGGACTACTACGAGCAGTACTTC; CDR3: CATSTDYYEQYF
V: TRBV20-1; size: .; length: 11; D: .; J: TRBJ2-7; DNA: TGCAGTGCTAAGGGAATTTACGAGCAGTACTTC; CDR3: CSAKGIYEQYF
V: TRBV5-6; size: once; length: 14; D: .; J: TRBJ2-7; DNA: TGTGCCAGCAGCTTGGCCGGCAGCGCCTACGAGCAGTACTTC; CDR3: CASSLAGSAYEQYF
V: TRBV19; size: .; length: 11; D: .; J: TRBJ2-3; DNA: TGTGCCAGTAGTATGTGGGATACGCAGTATTTT; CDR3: CASSMWDTQYF
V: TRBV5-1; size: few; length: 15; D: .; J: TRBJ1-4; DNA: TGCGCCAGCAGCTTGTGGGGGGCCGAGGGTGAAAAACTGTTTTTT; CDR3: CASSLWGAEGEKLFF
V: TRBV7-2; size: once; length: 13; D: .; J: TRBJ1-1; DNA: TGTGCCAGCAGCTTCAATGCCCACACTGAAGCTTTCTTT; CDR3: CASSFNAHTEAFF
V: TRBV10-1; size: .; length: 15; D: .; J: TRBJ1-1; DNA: TGCGCCAGCAGTGATGGTCTGGGCGAAAACACTGAAGCCTTCTTT; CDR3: CASSDGLGENTEAFF
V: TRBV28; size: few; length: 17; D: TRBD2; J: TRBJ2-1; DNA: TGTGCCAGCAGTCCGGCTTTGGGCGGGAGCTCCTACAATGAGCAGTTCTTC; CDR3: CASSPALGGSSYNEQFF
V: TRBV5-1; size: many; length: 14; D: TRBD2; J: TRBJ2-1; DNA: TGCGCCAGCATGCAGGGACTAGCGGACAATGAGCAGTTCTTC; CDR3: CASMQGLADNEQFF
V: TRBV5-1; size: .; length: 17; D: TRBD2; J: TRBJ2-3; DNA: TGCGCCAGCAGCCCAACCGGCGGACTAGCGTACACAGATACGCAGTATTTT; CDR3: CASSPTGGLAYTDTQYF
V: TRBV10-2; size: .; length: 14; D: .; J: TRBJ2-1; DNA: TGCGCCAGCAGTGCCGTGGGGTCCTACAATGAGCAGTTCTTC; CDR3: CASSAVGSYNEQFF
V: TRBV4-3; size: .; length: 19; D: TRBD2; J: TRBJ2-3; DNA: TGCGCCAGCAGCCAAGACGGGACTAGCGGGAGGGCCGTGGGAGATACGCAGTATTTT; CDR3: CASSQDGTSGRAVGDTQYF